A selection of T cell receptor beta chains follows, all from one sample in a study of monozygotic twins with inflammatory bowel disease. Using the 5' RACE reads, TCRdb records one entry per CDR3 protein without DNA. The sample table includes under 150,000 distinct CDR3 sequences. The sequenced material came from blood. The source is a human donor with ulcerative colitis or Crohn's disease, or a healthy co-twin of an affected twin (not recorded which). Both conserved end residues are part of each CDR3. Each record gives: V gene, J gene, CDR3 length, CDR3 protein.

TRBV5-1,TRBJ2-5,12,CASSYVQETQYF
TRBV28,TRBJ2-3,16,CASSLPLPGVADTQYF
TRBV20-1,TRBJ2-5,14,CSARHWTSAETQYF
TRBV20-1,TRBJ2-1,17,CSAIGTSGSDSYNEQFF
TRBV20-1,TRBJ2-3,15,CSARGGRPAGDTQYF
TRBV2,TRBJ1-4,14,CASSGTGGGEKLFF
TRBV5-5,TRBJ2-5,15,CASSYFPRHGETQYF
TRBV30,TRBJ2-6,14,CAWSEGYGANVLTF
TRBV6-6,TRBJ1-2,14,CASSYIVDNYGYTF
TRBV7-9,TRBJ1-2,16,CASSLSMTGGRYGYTF
TRBV5-1,TRBJ1-1,15,CASTPGGSEGTEAFF
TRBV5-1,TRBJ2-3,18,CASSLAPGGALEADTQYF
TRBV20-1,TRBJ2-7,13,CSAREQGGYEQYF
TRBV4-2,TRBJ1-2,16,CASSQSAGGINYGYTF
TRBV7-2,TRBJ2-3,15,CASSFTSGVLNTQYF
TRBV20-1,TRBJ1-6,14,CSARDGTDNSPLHF
TRBV11-2,TRBJ2-1,15,CASSPGLAGYNEQFF
TRBV7-9,TRBJ1-2,13,CASSLVANYGYTF
TRBV7-2,TRBJ1-6,15,CASSPGTGSNSPLHF
TRBV7-2,TRBJ2-3,13,CASSLPSTDTQYF
TRBV12-3/TRBV12-4,TRBJ2-3,16,CASSTSGGTSVDTQYF
TRBV12-3/TRBV12-4,TRBJ2-5,15,CASSLRDRLQETQYF
TRBV27,TRBJ2-6,17,CASSSETRTSGANVLTF
TRBV6-5,TRBJ2-3,13,CASSYLGTDTQYF
TRBV3-1,TRBJ2-7,15,CASSPGGILSYEQYF
TRBV5-1,TRBJ2-7,15,CASSSLDRERYEQYF
TRBV11-2,TRBJ2-6,18,CASSLETGGFSGANVLTF
TRBV20-1,TRBJ2-3,13,CSARLGSTDTQYF